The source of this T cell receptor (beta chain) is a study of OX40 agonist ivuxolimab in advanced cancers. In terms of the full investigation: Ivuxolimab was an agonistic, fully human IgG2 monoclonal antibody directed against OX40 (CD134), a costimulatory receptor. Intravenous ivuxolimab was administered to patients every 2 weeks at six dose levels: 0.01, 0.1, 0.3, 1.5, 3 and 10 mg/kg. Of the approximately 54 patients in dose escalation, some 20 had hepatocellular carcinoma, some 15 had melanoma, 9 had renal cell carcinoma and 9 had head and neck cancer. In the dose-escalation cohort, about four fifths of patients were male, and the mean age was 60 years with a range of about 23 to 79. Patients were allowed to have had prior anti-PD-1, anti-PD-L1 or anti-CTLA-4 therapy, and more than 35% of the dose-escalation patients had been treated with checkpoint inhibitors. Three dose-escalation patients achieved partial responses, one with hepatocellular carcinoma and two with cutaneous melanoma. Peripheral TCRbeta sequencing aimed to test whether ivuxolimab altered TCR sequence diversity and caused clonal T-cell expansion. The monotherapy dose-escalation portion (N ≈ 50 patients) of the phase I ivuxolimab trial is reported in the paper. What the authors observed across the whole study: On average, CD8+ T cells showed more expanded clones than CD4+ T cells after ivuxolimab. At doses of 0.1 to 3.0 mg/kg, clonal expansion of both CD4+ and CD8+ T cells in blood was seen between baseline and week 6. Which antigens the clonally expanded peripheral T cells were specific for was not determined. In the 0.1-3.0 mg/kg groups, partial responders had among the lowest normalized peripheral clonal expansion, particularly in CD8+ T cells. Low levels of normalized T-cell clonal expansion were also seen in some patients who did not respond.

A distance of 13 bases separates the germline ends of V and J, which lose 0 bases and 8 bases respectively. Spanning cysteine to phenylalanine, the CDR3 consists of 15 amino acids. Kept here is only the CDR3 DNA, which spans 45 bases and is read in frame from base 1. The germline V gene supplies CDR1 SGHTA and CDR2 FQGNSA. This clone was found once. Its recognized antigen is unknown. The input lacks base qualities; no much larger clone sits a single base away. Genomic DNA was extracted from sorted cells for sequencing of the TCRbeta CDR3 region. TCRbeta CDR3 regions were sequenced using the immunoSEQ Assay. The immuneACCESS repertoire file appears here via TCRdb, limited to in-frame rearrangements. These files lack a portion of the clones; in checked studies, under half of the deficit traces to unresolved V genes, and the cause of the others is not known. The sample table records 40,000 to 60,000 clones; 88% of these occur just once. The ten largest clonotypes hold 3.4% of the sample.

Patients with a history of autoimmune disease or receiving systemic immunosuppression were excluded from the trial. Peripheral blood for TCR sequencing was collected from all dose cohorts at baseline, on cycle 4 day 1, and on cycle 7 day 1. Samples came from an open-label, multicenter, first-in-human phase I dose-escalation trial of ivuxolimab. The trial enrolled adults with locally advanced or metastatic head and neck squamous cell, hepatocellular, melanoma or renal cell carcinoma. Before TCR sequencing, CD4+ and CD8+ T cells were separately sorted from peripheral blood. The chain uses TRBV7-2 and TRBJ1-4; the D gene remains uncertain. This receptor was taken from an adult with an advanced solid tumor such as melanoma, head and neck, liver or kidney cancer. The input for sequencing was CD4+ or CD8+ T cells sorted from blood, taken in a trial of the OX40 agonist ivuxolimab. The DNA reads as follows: TGTGCCAGCAGCTTAGCCGTTGGGGAGGGAGAAAAACTGTTTTTT. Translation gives CASSLAVGEGEKLFF.